This TCR beta chain was sequenced in a study of metastatic and nonmetastatic thyroid tumors. This clone was seen a single time. The V end lost 0 bases, the J end lost 8 bases, and 14 bases lay between the germline ends. CDR1 SGDLS and CDR2 YYNGEE come from the germline V gene. The CDR3 consists of 14 residues. All patients were untreated before thyroid surgery. TCRdb called clones again from the PCR reads with MiXCR. The repertoire consists of over 20,000 clones, with 15% to 18% occurring once and the leading ten covering approximately 18%. Source material: blood. The chain carries TRBV9 and TRBJ1-2; TRBD1 is a possible D gene (5 bases). This receptor was obtained from a female donor with papillary thyroid cancer or a benign thyroid nodule (not recorded which). Some clones in this sample may be carry-over from other donors' samples. This chain's CDR3 is CASSVAGSREGYTF. CDR3 bases: TGTGCCAGCAGCGTAGCAGGGTCCAGAGAGGGCTACACCTTC.